Each of the 2 T cell receptor beta chains below was sequenced from the same sample in a study of T cell responses to AZD1222 COVID-19 vaccine. Assay used: immunoSEQ multiplex PCR; TCRdb lists only in-frame clones, some missing. The table has about 120,000 clones, about 87% seen once; the top ten hold more than 9%. The material was peripheral blood, obtained on day 0 of AZD1222 vaccination. Receptor source: an adult in good health.

V gene TRBV27 combines with J gene TRBJ2-5; either TRBD1 or TRBD2 may supply D (5 bases each). Trimming left V 2 bases short and J 4 bases short, with 11 bases between. The CDR3 runs to 14 residues. The germline V gene encodes CDR1 MNHEY and CDR2 SMNVEV (reference sequence). CDR3 nucleotides: TGTGCCAGCAGTTTACGGGACCCAACAGAGACCCAGTACTTC. Amino acid sequence: CASSLRDPTETQYF.

CDR3 sequence: CASSLGTGLSEKLFF. CDR3 sequence (DNA): TGCGCCAGCAGCTTGGGTACAGGGTTGAGTGAAAAACTGTTTTTT. V and J are TRBV5-1 and TRBJ1-4, with a tentative D call TRBD1 (6 bases). Trimming took 0 bases from V and 7 from J, leaving 13 bases between them. This CDR3 comprises 15 residues. Germline-derived CDR1 and CDR2 are SGHRS and YFSETQ.